This entry is about one TCR beta chain. Its matching antigen is unknown. The CDR3 covers 16 residues. Germline V gene lookup returns CDR1 LNHDA and CDR2 SQIVND (reference sequence). The trim removed 3 bases at V and 9 bases at J, leaving 11 bases unmatched. Unexposed donor CD4+ T cells date from about 2011-2018, before the COVID-19 pandemic. The cells were cultured for about ten days before CD4+ T cells were isolated. Assay used: immunoSEQ multiplex PCR; TCRdb lists only in-frame clones, some missing. The data show over 20,000 clones, with roughly 70% seen just once and over 10% held by the top ten. The data belong to a study of CD4 T cells in relation to SARS-CoV-2 and coronaviruses.

This chain connects TRBV19 to TRBJ1-6, with TRBD1 matching over 7 bases. Material for sequencing was CD4+ T cells from PBMCs, cultured in vitro. The clonotype was recovered from a human donor in good health. For the CDR3, the DNA is TGTGCCAGTAGTATCTCCGCCAGGGGGTTAGGTTCACCCCTCCACTTT. Protein product: CASSISARGLGSPLHF.